This TCR beta chain was identified during a study of blood T cell repertoires in COVID-19. Study overall: Researchers got acute and convalescent COVID-19 samples from the United States, Italy and Spain. From T cells, B-cell-depleted T cells, or PBMCs came the material, which was cDNA or gDNA.

Original methodology: Amplifying reference gene primers gave estimates of nucleated cell counts. The repertoire was sequenced with immunoSEQ multiplex PCR; TCRdb's copy has only in-frame clones and lacks some. The V and J calls and clone size are taken from that table; D and trimming were inferred from the DNA. This table has 350,000 to 450,000 clones, over 75% appearing once. In Seattle, patients joined the study during active infection and were tracked longitudinally. The CDR3 runs to 15 residues. Trimming pared 0 bases from V and 7 bases from J, leaving 15 bases between. Germline V gene data show CDR1 as MNHNY and CDR2 as SVGAGI (reference sequence).

The specimen sequenced was peripheral blood. The chain combines TRBV6-6 with TRBJ2-5; possibly TRBD1 for D (5 bases). The receptor's source is a woman aged 60-70 years with COVID-19, enrolled during active disease. As DNA, the CDR3 is TGTGCCAGCAGTTACTCGAGCAGGGCCCTGGGGACCCAGTACTTC. Its protein product is CASSYSSRALGTQYF.